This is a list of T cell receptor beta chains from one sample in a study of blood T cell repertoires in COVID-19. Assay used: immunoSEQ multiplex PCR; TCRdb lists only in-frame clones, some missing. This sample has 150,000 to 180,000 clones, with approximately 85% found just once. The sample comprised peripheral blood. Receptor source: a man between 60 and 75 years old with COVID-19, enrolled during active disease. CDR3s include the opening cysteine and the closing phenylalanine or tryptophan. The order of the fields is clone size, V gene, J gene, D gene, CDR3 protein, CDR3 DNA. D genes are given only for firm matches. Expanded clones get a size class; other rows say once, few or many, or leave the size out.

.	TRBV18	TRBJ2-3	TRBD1	CASSRWDRGTDTQYF	TGTGCCAGCTCACGTTGGGACAGGGGGACAGATACGCAGTATTTT
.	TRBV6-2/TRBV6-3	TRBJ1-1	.	CASSYASGGAFF	TGTGCCAGCAGTTACGCTTCAGGAGGAGCTTTCTTT
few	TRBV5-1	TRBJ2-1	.	CASSLGGIYNEQFF	TGCGCCAGCAGCTTGGGGGGCATCTACAATGAGCAGTTCTTC
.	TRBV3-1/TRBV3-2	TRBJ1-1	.	CASSQDGGTGEAFF	TGTGCCAGCAGCCAAGATGGGGGGACGGGTGAAGCTTTCTTT
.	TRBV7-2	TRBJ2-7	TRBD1	CASSPRTGGYEQYF	TGTGCCAGCAGCCCCCGGACAGGGGGATACGAGCAGTACTTC
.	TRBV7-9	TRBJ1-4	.	CASSPGGDEKLFF	TGTGCCAGCAGCCCCGGGGGTGATGAAAAACTGTTTTTT
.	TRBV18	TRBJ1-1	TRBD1	CASSPQMGQGFSFF	TGTGCCAGCTCACCCCAGATGGGACAGGGATTTTCTTTCTTT
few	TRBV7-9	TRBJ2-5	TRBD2	CASSLGRGASLQETQYF	TGTGCCAGCAGCTTAGGGCGGGGGGCGAGTCTCCAAGAGACCCAGTACTTC
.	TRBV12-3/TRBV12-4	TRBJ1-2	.	CASSFGLTALDTF	TGTGCCAGCAGTTTCGGACTCACGGCGTTGGACACCTTC
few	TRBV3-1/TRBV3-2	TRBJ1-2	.	CASSQGQYGSRSGYTF	TGTGCCAGCAGCCAGGGGCAGTACGGGTCCAGAAGTGGCTACACCTTC
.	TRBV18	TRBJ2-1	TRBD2	CASSPSGGLYNEQFF	TGTGCCAGCTCACCTAGCGGGGGACTTTACAATGAGCAGTTCTTC
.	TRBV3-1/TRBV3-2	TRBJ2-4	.	CASSQQAGYAKNIQYF	TGTGCCAGCAGCCAGCAAGCAGGGTACGCCAAAAACATTCAGTACTTC
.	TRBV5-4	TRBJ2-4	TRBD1	CASSTTGSQNIQYF	TGTGCCAGCAGCACGACAGGGAGTCAAAACATTCAGTACTTC
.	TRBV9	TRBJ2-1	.	CASSVATGVGYNEQFF	TGTGCCAGCAGCGTAGCTACGGGGGTGGGGTACAATGAGCAGTTCTTC
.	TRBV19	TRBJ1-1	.	CASSIVSRGGLAFF	TGTGCCAGTAGTATCGTTTCCAGGGGTGGTTTGGCTTTCTTT
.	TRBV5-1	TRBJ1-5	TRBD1	CASSLDAGGIQPQHF	TGCGCCAGCAGCTTGGATGCAGGGGGAATTCAGCCCCAGCATTTT
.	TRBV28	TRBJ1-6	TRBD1	CASSLRGTGNSPLHF	TGTGCCAGCAGTTTACGCGGGACAGGTAATTCACCCCTCCACTTT
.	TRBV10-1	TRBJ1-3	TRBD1	CASSAPGQGLRITGNTIYF	TGCGCCAGCAGCGCTCCGGGACAGGGGTTGAGAATTACTGGAAACACCATATATTTT
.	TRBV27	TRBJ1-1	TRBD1	CASTLTGGVAEAFF	TGTGCCAGCACCCTGACAGGGGGGGTTGCTGAAGCTTTCTTT
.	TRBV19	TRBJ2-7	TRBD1	CASSNWDRVGEQYF	TGTGCCAGTAGTAATTGGGACAGGGTTGGCGAGCAGTACTTC
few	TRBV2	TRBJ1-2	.	CASRGGVMVYGYTF	TGTGCCAGCAGAGGCGGGGTAATGGTCTATGGCTACACCTTC
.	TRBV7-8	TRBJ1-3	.	CASSPRTAETSGNTIYF	TGTGCCAGCAGCCCACGCACAGCAGAGACCTCTGGAAACACCATATATTTT
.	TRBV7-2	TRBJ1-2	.	CASSLDTLARAGGYTF	TGTGCCAGCAGCTTAGACACCCTCGCCCGGGCGGGTGGCTACACCTTC
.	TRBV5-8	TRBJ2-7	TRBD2	CASSLEGLGVYEQYF	TGTGCCAGCAGCTTGGAGGGACTAGGGGTATACGAGCAGTACTTC
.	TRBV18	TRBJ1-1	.	CASSPLKNKNTEAFF	TGTGCCAGCTCACCACTGAAAAACAAGAACACTGAAGCTTTCTTT
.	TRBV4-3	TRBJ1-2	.	CASSQDNVSGYTF	TGCGCCAGCAGCCAAGATAACGTTAGTGGCTACACCTTC
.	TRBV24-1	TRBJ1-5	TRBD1	CATSVQGTALNQPQHF	TGTGCCACCAGTGTGCAAGGGACAGCTCTCAATCAGCCCCAGCATTTT
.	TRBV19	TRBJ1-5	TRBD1	CASKKQGASGNQPQHF	TGTGCCAGCAAAAAACAGGGGGCTTCAGGCAATCAGCCCCAGCATTTT
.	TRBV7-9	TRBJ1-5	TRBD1	CASSLATGQDQPQHF	TGTGCCAGCAGCTTAGCCACAGGACAGGATCAGCCCCAGCATTTT
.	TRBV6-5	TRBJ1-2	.	CASSPPGRGGYGYTF	TGTGCCAGCAGTCCCCCCGGCAGGGGCGGCTATGGCTACACCTTC
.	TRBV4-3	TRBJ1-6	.	CASSQDDRGGSNSPLHF	TGCGCCAGCAGCCAAGATGACCGCGGAGGGAGTAATTCACCCCTCCACTTT
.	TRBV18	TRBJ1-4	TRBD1	CASSPRGQATNEKLFF	TGTGCCAGCTCACCCCGAGGACAGGCAACTAATGAAAAACTGTTTTTT
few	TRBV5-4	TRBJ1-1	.	CASSLPGTLRGSEAFF	TGTGCCAGCAGCTTGCCCGGAACTCTAAGGGGGTCTGAAGCTTTCTTT
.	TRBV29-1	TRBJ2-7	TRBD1	CSVKTGETYEQYF	TGCAGCGTAAAGACAGGGGAAACCTACGAGCAGTACTTC
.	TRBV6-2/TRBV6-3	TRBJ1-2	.	CASSPRDYGYTF	TGTGCCAGCAGCCCACGGGATTATGGCTACACCTTC
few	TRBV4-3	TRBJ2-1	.	CASGARGNNEQFF	TGCGCCAGCGGTGCTCGCGGCAACAATGAGCAGTTCTTC
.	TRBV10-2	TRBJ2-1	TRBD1	CASSERQGFYNEQFF	TGCGCCAGCAGTGAGAGACAGGGCTTCTACAATGAGCAGTTCTTC
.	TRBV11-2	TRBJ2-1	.	CASSAINREQFF	TGTGCCAGCAGCGCCATAAACAGGGAGCAGTTCTTC
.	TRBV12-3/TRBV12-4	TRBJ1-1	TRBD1	CASRHFQGGAFF	TGTGCCAGCAGGCATTTTCAGGGGGGAGCTTTCTTT